Shown below are 32 T cell receptor beta chains from a single sample sequenced in a study of blood T cells in healthy people across ages. Using a J-beta primer mix together with a sample-barcoded 5' primer, a second PCR was run for about 6 to 12 cycles. MiXCR was run by TCRdb on the 5' RACE reads, yielding one entry per CDR3 protein. The data contain 1.2 million to 1.5 million distinct CDR3 sequences, 59% of them singletons. Sequenced material: blood. The receptor set was obtained from a man aged 18 to 35 in good health.

The rearrangement links TRBV6-6 to TRBJ2-2, with 8 bases aligning to TRBD2. Trimming removed 7 bases from V and 4 bases from J; junction bases left unmatched: 8. The V gene's germline CDR1 is MNHNY and CDR2 SVGAGI (reference sequence). CDR3 length equals 15 residues. The CDR3 nucleotides read TGTGCCAGCACCCTTGATAGCGGGACCACCGGGGAGCTGTTTTTT. Protein: CASTLDSGTTGELFF.

The chain couples TRBV4-1 to TRBJ2-7; 8 bases map to TRBD1. J was trimmed by 5 bases and V by 1 base; bases with no gene match: 16. The CDR3 length is 18 residues. Germline CDR1 and CDR2: MGHRA and YSYEKL. This CDR3 reads CASSQVGIRDRLSHEQYF. CDR3 sequence (DNA): TGCGCCAGCAGCCAAGTTGGAATCCGGGACAGGCTATCCCACGAGCAGTACTTC.

This chain links TRBV24-1 with TRBJ2-3, with D unclear. Germline V gene lookup returns CDR1 KGHDR and CDR2 SFDVKD. The CDR3 length is 14 residues. The V and J ends lost 4 bases and 4 bases respectively, with 11 bases between them. The CDR3 DNA sequence: TGTGCCACCAGTGAGGGCGGCCCCGCAGATACGCAGTATTTT. Translated: CATSEGGPADTQYF.

The chain links TRBV5-4 to TRBJ1-6; D perhaps matches TRBD1 (5 bases). The CDR3 has 15 residues. Per the germline V gene, CDR1 is SGHNT and CDR2 is YYREEE (reference sequence). V was pared by 2 bases and J by 1 base, with 7 bases between. Here the CDR3 DNA reads TGTGCCAGCAGCTTCGGGACTTCCTATAATTCACCCCTCCACTTT. It yields the protein CASSFGTSYNSPLHF.

J is TRBJ2-1 and V is TRBV20-1; D gene ambiguous. V lost 0 bases and J 1 base, leaving 4 bases between the germline ends. This CDR3 contains 13 residues. CDR1 is DFQATT and CDR2 is SNEGSKA in the germline V gene (reference sequence). The CDR3 spells CSARDTSYNEQFF. CDR3 DNA: TGCAGTGCTAGAGATACGTCCTACAATGAGCAGTTCTTC.

This clonotype was counted a few times. CDR3 residues: CSVGSRADYGYTF. The DNA of the CDR3 is TGCAGCGTTGGGAGTAGGGCTGACTATGGCTACACCTTC. This chain joins TRBV29-1 and TRBJ1-2; D gene uncertain. Germline CDR1 reads SQVTM; CDR2 reads ANQGSEA. Trimming removed 4 bases from V and 3 bases from J, with 12 bases in between. The CDR3 is 13 residues long. Together with reference TRBV29-1 and TRBJ1-2, the CDR3 gives the full variable domain: SAVISQKPSRDICQRGTSLTIQCQVDSQVTMMFWYRQQPGQSLTLIATANQGSEATYESGFVIDKFPISRPNLTFSTLTVSNMSPEDSSIYLCSVGSRADYGYTFGSGTRLTVV.

The V gene is TRBV4-2, the J gene TRBJ1-1; D is perhaps TRBD1 (5 bases). The CDR3 consists of 14 residues. V was clipped by 0 bases and J by 7 bases, with 12 bases between them. Germline V lookup: CDR1 LGHNA, CDR2 YNFKEQ. The CDR3 is CASSQEGLGIEAFF. The CDR3 coding sequence is TGTGCCAGCAGCCAAGAGGGGCTGGGTATTGAAGCTTTCTTT.

This clonotype was seen only a few times. The rearrangement links TRBV4-1 to TRBJ2-1, with 10 bases that match TRBD2. There are 16 residues in the CDR3. Trimming cost V 0 bases and J 6 bases; bases outside gene matches: 5. Germline V gives CDR1 MGHRA, CDR2 YSYEKL. The CDR3 spells CASSQDEAGGSNEQFF. DNA for the CDR3: TGCGCCAGCAGCCAAGATGAAGCGGGAGGGAGCAATGAGCAGTTCTTC.

This clonotype was recorded at least ten times. The chain uses TRBV10-3 and TRBJ2-1, with D tentatively TRBD2 (6 bases). V was shortened by 7 bases and J by 0 bases, with 13 bases between the two germline ends. The CDR3 is 15 amino acids. Looked up from germline, CDR1 is ENHRY and CDR2 is SYGVKD. This chain's CDR3 is CAIKIDGSSYNEQFF. CDR3 sequence (DNA): TGTGCCATCAAGATCGACGGGAGCTCCTACAATGAGCAGTTCTTC.

This clonotype was recorded a few times. The rearrangement uses TRBV10-2 and TRBJ2-7; 10 bases fit TRBD2. Germline loops: CDR1 WSHSY, CDR2 SAAADI. CDR3 length: 14 amino acids. J was trimmed by 4 bases and V by 4 bases; bases with no gene match: 4. CDR3: CASSVNSGGYEQYF. DNA for the CDR3: TGCGCCAGCAGTGTTAATAGCGGGGGGTACGAGCAGTACTTC.

This chain connects TRBV29-1 to TRBJ1-1; D is unclear. Germline V gene lookup returns CDR1 SQVTM and CDR2 ANQGSEA. The CDR3 length is 12 residues. Trimming shortened V by 8 bases and J by 6 bases, and 16 bases separated the two germline ends. The DNA of the CDR3 is TGCAGCTTCAGAGCCACCGCGTCTGAAGCTTTCTTT. As protein: CSFRATASEAFF.

Here the CDR3 reads CASSPRASNEKLFF. Written as DNA, the CDR3 is TGTGCCAGCAGTCCTAGGGCCTCGAATGAAAAACTGTTTTTT. The rearrangement uses TRBV5-5 and TRBJ1-4; D unresolved. This CDR3 is built from 14 residues. Germline values: CDR1 SGHKS, CDR2 YYEKEE (reference sequence). The germline V and J ends were trimmed by 5 bases and 5 bases, with 13 bases remaining between them.

V and J are TRBV12-3 or TRBV12-4 and TRBJ2-3; 10 positions agree with TRBD2. The V and J ends lost 8 bases and 4 bases, in that order; junction bases with no gene match: 12. The CDR3 extends over 16 amino acids. CDR3 loop: CASEKTGGLASDTQYF. CDR3 coding DNA: TGTGCCAGCGAAAAAACGGGGGGACTAGCGTCAGATACGCAGTATTTT.

The chain joins TRBV27 to TRBJ2-5; 8 positions match TRBD1. The J segment lost 2 bases and the V segment lost 0 bases, leaving 8 bases of the junction unmatched. This CDR3 has 17 residues. The germline V gene encodes CDR1 MNHEY and CDR2 SMNVEV (reference sequence). The DNA for the CDR3 is TGTGCCAGCAGTTTATCGGCAGGGGGCTCCCTTCAAGAGACCCAGTACTTC. Amino acids: CASSLSAGGSLQETQYF.

Details on this clonotype: Its ends do not fully match the called genes, so a read error is possible. CDR3 sequence (DNA): TGTGCCAGCAGCTTAGCCCCGGGTTCCGGGGCCAACGTCCTGACTTTC. It codes for CASSLAPGSGANVLTF. V and J are TRBV12-3 or TRBV12-4 and TRBJ2-6; D call uncertain. The CDR3 consists of 16 residues.

The chain combines TRBV9 with TRBJ1-3; no definite D call. Trimming shortened V by 1 base and J by 0 bases, and 8 bases separated the two germline ends. The CDR3 runs to 15 residues. Looked up from germline, CDR1 is SGDLS and CDR2 is YYNGEE. The CDR3 DNA follows: TGTGCCAGCAGCGTAAGACCTGACTCTGGAAACACCATATATTTT. It codes for CASSVRPDSGNTIYF.

A few counts support this clonotype. The rearrangement uses TRBV29-1 and TRBJ2-1, with 7 bases aligning to TRBD2. Trimming cost V 4 bases and J 4 bases; bases outside gene matches: 7. This CDR3 has 14 residues. The germline V gene encodes CDR1 SQVTM and CDR2 ANQGSEA. CDR3 nucleotides: TGCAGCGTTGGCATGGCGGGGGTTTACAATGAGCAGTTCTTC. Amino acid sequence: CSVGMAGVYNEQFF.

The chain uses TRBV24-1 and TRBJ2-6, with 7 positions matching TRBD2. Germline lookup yields CDR1 KGHDR and CDR2 SFDVKD. Trimming at V came to 2 bases and at J to 4 bases, leaving 4 bases not matched to a gene. The CDR3 is 16 residues long. CDR3 bases: TGTGCCACCAGTGATTGGGCGGGAGCCGGGGCCAACGTCCTGACTTTC. This translates into CATSDWAGAGANVLTF.

The chain links TRBV10-2 to TRBJ2-5; D may match TRBD1 or TRBD2 (6 bases each). The J call could be wrong; TRBJ2-7 is a better fit for the DNA end. The CDR3 totals 15 residues. Per the germline V gene, CDR1 is WSHSY and CDR2 is SAAADI. As DNA, the CDR3 is TGCGCCAGCAGTGAGTTACGGAGGGGGATCTACGAGCAGTACTTC. Translating it yields CASSELRRGIYEQYF.

This clonotype was seen a few times. This rearrangement joins TRBV7-2 to TRBJ1-4; 8 nucleotides match TRBD1. This CDR3 has 15 amino acids. Germline CDR1 is SGHTA and CDR2 is FQGNSA. After removal of 3 bases from V and 3 bases from J, the junction contained 3 bases not matched to a gene. The CDR3 sequence: CASSLTGVSNEKLFF. CDR3 in DNA: TGTGCCAGCAGCTTGACAGGGGTGTCTAATGAAAAACTGTTTTTT.

This clonotype was observed a few times. The rearrangement uses TRBV7-2 and TRBJ2-7; 13 nucleotides line up with TRBD2. The CDR3 is 15 residues long. CDR1 and CDR2 from the germline V gene are SGHTA and FQGNSA. Trimming took 4 bases from V and 5 from J; bases not matched to a gene: 5. CDR3 sequence: CASSSRTSGGNEQYF. The CDR3, as DNA: TGTGCCAGCAGCTCGCGGACTAGCGGGGGAAACGAGCAGTACTTC.

The rearrangement joins TRBV24-1 to TRBJ2-1; tentative D call: TRBD2 (5 bases). The V gene's germline CDR1 is KGHDR and CDR2 SFDVKD. Trimming took 4 bases from V and 9 from J, leaving 12 bases between them. The CDR3 length is 13 residues. CDR3 sequence: CATSDPTRSEQFF. Here the CDR3 DNA reads TGTGCCACCAGTGACCCAACTAGAAGTGAGCAGTTCTTC.

This chain uses TRBV7-9 with TRBJ2-7; 8 bases line up with TRBD1. Germline V gene data show CDR1 as SEHNR and CDR2 as FQNEAQ (reference sequence). V shed 5 bases, J shed 2 bases, and the junction held 11 bases outside the gene matches. The CDR3 is 16 amino acids. Here the CDR3 DNA reads TGTGCCAGCAGCCCTAGTCCAGGGGGCCGAGCCTACGAGCAGTACTTC. It yields the protein CASSPSPGGRAYEQYF.

This clonotype has more than one count but fewer than ten. V is TRBV7-9 and J is TRBJ1-2, with 10 bases aligning to TRBD1. Unmatched junction bases numbered 3, after V lost 1 base and J lost 4 bases. The CDR3 has 15 residues. Germline V CDR1 and CDR2: SEHNR, FQNEAQ (reference sequence). The CDR3 DNA reads TGTGCCAGCAGCTTAGGGGACAGGGGACCCTATGGCTACACCTTC. It translates to CASSLGDRGPYGYTF.

V and J are TRBV5-1 and TRBJ1-4; D uncertain. This CDR3 spans 13 amino acids. V lost 2 bases and J lost 5, with 7 bases in between. Germline values: CDR1 SGHRS, CDR2 YFSETQ. CDR3 residues: CASSFWTNEKLFF. For the CDR3, the DNA is TGCGCCAGCAGCTTCTGGACGAATGAAAAACTGTTTTTT.

The chain uses TRBV6-5 and TRBJ2-5; 10 bases line up with TRBD1. The CDR3 contains 16 residues. V lost 10 bases to trimming and J lost 4 bases; unmatched junction nucleotides: 15. Per the germline V gene, CDR1 is MNHEY and CDR2 is SVGAGI. The DNA for the CDR3 is TGTGCCACCAATCTGGCCGGGACAGGGGCTCGAGAGACCCAGTACTTC. Translated, it gives CATNLAGTGARETQYF.

The CDR3 DNA sequence: TGTGCCAGCAGCTTAGCAGGGCCCCCGGGGTACGATGAGCAGTTCTTC. It encodes CASSLAGPPGYDEQFF. The chain carries TRBV7-2 and TRBJ2-1, with D possibly being TRBD2 (5 bases). The CDR3 totals 16 residues. V lost 0 bases, J lost 8 bases, and 17 bases lay in between. CDR1 is SGHTA and CDR2 is FQGNSA in the germline V gene. The variable domain in full, completed from reference TRBV7-2 and TRBJ2-1, reads GAGVSQSPSNKVTEKGKDVELRCDPISGHTALYWYRQSLGQGLEFLIYFQGNSAPDKSGLPSDRFSAERTGGSVSTLTIQRTQQEDSAVYLCASSLAGPPGYDEQFFGPGTRLTVL.

Comment on this clonotype: Because it lacks the conserved phenylalanine or tryptophan at the end, this CDR3 is likely a read error. The chain recombines TRBV12-3 or TRBV12-4 with TRBJ2-1, with 12 bases that match TRBD2. The CDR3 has 22 residues. The V gene end was trimmed by 2 bases and the J gene end by 0 bases; junction bases not matched to a gene: 17. In DNA, the CDR3 is TGTGCCAGCAGTTTAAGGGTTCGGACTAGCGGGACCATCCGCCACTCCTACAATGAGCAGTTCTTA. It encodes CASSLRVRTSGTIRHSYNEQFL.

The gene calls are TRBV6-5 and TRBJ2-7; 13 bases are shared with TRBD2. The J call may be mistaken, given a closer DNA end match to TRBJ2-5. Germline V gene sequence: CDR1 MNHEY, CDR2 SVGAGI. The CDR3 covers 15 residues. The CDR3 here is CASSKQGLAGETQYF. CDR3 nucleotides: TGTGCCAGCAGTAAACAGGGACTAGCGGGGGAGACCCAGTACTTC.

CDR3 amino acids: CASSLAGKGLAKNIQYF. The CDR3 DNA sequence: TGTGCCAGCAGTTTAGCGGGAAAGGGTCTAGCCAAAAACATTCAGTACTTC. This chain joins TRBV12-3 or TRBV12-4 and TRBJ2-4; the D is unclear. Trimming removed 0 bases at V and 0 bases at J, with 12 bases between. The CDR3 is made up of 17 amino acids.

V and J are TRBV20-1 and TRBJ1-3; D ambiguous. Germline-derived CDR1 and CDR2 are DFQATT and SNEGSKA (reference sequence). V dropped 4 bases and J dropped 4 bases, with 17 bases sitting between them. The CDR3 is made up of 15 amino acids. Written as DNA, the CDR3 is TGCAGTGCTATGATGGGCCACCTCGGCGGAAACACCATATATTTT. This codes for CSAMMGHLGGNTIYF.

The gene calls are TRBV20-1 and TRBJ2-5; D may be TRBD1 (6 bases). The CDR3 runs to 14 residues. The V gene's germline CDR1 is DFQATT and CDR2 SNEGSKA (reference sequence). V lost 1 base, J lost 11 bases, and 20 bases lay in between. In DNA, the CDR3 is TGCAGTGCTAGAGCCTTCGGGACACCGGATGAGCAGTACTTC. This translates into CSARAFGTPDEQYF.